Presented here are 4 T cell receptor beta chains from one specimen sequenced in a study of T cell responses to AZD1222 COVID-19 vaccine. Assay used: immunoSEQ multiplex PCR; TCRdb lists only in-frame clones, some missing. The table has 150,000 to 170,000 clones, about 87% seen once. The source material was peripheral blood, sampled on day 0 of AZD1222 vaccination. These receptors were collected from an adult in good health.

The chain uses TRBV6-5 and TRBJ2-7, with 8 bases matching TRBD2. Germline V lookup: CDR1 MNHEY, CDR2 SVGAGI. This CDR3 has 14 residues. Trimming removed 2 bases from V and 1 base from J; junction bases left unmatched: 1. Here the CDR3 reads CASSYRGGSYEQYF. CDR3 DNA sequence: TGTGCCAGCAGTTACCGGGGGGGATCCTACGAGCAGTACTTC.

This chain joins TRBV6-2 or TRBV6-3 and TRBJ1-6, with unresolved D. V dropped 3 bases and J dropped 0 bases, with 9 bases sitting between them. Per germline, CDR1 MNHEY and CDR2 SVGEGT. The CDR3 spans 16 residues. DNA of the CDR3: TGTGCCAGCAGTTATTCCGGGAGCTCCTATAATTCACCCCTCCACTTT. Translation: CASSYSGSSYNSPLHF.

This chain connects TRBV19 to TRBJ1-5; D unresolved. CDR1 is LNHDA, CDR2 SQIVND, per germline (reference sequence). The CDR3 is 14 amino acids. V was shortened by 7 bases and J by 0 bases, with 10 bases between the two germline ends. The CDR3 nucleotides are TGTGCCAGTACAGGAGTGCATAGCAATCAGCCCCAGCATTTT. As protein: CASTGVHSNQPQHF.

The rearrangement joins TRBV19 to TRBJ1-1, with D unclear. CDR1 is LNHDA, CDR2 SQIVND, per germline (reference sequence). With 1 base removed from V and 11 bases from J, the gap between germline ends came to 11 bases. There are 12 residues in the CDR3. In DNA form, the CDR3 reads TGTGCCAGTAGTATAGGAGTGGTTGGCGCTTTCTTT. Translation: CASSIGVVGAFF.